The clone carrying this TCR beta chain was recorded many times. As yet, its antigen is unknown. Relying on iRepertoire HTBI primers and Arm-PCR of CDR3 regions, the team built TCR beta libraries. From the multiplex PCR reads, TCRdb called clonotypes with MiXCR, one entry per CDR3 protein. The profile shows around 500,000 distinct CDR3 sequences, around 15% of them singletons. This record comes from a study of regulatory T cells in long-lasting Graves disease. Study summary: Duration of antithyroid drug therapy among newly diagnosed Graves' patients was under 3 months.

Regarding the study as a whole: TRBV28, TRBJ1-2 and TRBJ2-5 emerged as the favored segments in persistent disease. Peripheral blood alone, not thyroid tissue, underwent study.

As to time point: newly diagnosed GD, antithyroid drugs for less than 3 months. The TCR library was made from RNA extracted from PBMCs. Germline V lookup: CDR1 SGHVS, CDR2 FQNEAQ. The CDR3 is 16 residues long. V lost 1 base to trimming and J lost 0 bases; unmatched junction nucleotides: 3. The same sample was also studied in work on T cells in Graves' hyperthyroidism and ophthalmopathy. This second report adds: The primer set for the first-round RT-PCR of the TCR CDR3 was HTBI.

The material sequenced was peripheral blood mononuclear cells (PBMCs), taken at new diagnosis, from a patient treated with antithyroid drugs. This chain connects TRBV7-8 to TRBJ1-1, with 9 positions matching TRBD1. This TCR derives from a woman aged 40-60 years with Graves disease. CDR3 DNA sequence: TGTGCCAGCAGCTTAGGAGGACAGGGGATGAACACTGAAGCTTTCTTT. Residues: CASSLGGQGMNTEAFF.